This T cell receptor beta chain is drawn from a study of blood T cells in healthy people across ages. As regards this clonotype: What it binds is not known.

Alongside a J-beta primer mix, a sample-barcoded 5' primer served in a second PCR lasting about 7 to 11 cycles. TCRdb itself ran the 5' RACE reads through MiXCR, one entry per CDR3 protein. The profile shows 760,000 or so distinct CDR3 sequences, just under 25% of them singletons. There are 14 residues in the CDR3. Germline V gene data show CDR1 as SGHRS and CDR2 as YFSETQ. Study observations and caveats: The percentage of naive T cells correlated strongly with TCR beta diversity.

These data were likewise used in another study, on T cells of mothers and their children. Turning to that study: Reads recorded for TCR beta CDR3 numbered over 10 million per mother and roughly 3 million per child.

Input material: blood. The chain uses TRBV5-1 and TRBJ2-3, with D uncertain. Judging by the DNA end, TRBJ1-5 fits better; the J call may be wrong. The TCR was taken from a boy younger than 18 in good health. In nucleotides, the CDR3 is TGCGCCAGCAGCTACGACAAGAGCACAGATACGCAGCATTTT. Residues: CASSYDKSTDTQHF.